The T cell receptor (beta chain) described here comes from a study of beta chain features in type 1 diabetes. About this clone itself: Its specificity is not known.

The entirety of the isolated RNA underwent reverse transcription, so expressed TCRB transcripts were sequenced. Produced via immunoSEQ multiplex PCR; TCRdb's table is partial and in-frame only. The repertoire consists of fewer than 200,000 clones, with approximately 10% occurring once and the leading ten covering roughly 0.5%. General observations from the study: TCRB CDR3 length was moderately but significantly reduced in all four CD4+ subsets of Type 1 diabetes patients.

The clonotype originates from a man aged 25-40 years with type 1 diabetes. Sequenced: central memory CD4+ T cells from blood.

This CDR3 is CADGDGSNQPQHF. Here the CDR3 DNA reads TGTGCGGACGGGGATGGTAGCAATCAGCCCCAGCATTTT. The chain is built from TRBV28 and TRBJ1-5, with no clear D. This CDR3 has 13 residues. The V gene's germline CDR1 is MDHEN and CDR2 SYDVKM.